This T cell receptor (beta chain) originates from a study of naive and memory T cell subsets. An equimolar mix of two oligonucleotides served as the beta constant-region primer for TRBC1 and TRBC2. In TCRdb, the UMI-ligation and nested PCR reads were re-called with MiXCR into one record per CDR3 protein. Of some 100,000 distinct CDR3 sequences listed, roughly 7.3% are singletons. In this sample, this clonotype turned up many times. Its specificity is unknown. CDR1 MGHDK and CDR2 SYGVNS come from the germline V gene. This CDR3 has 14 amino acids. V gave up 3 bases and J gave up 4 bases, with 12 bases separating them. Study conclusions and caveats: From naive to CM, EM and EMRA, diversity decreased and Gini increased.

The sequence was collected from a human donor in good health. The sequenced sample was central memory CD4+ T cells from blood. The chain links TRBV25-1 to TRBJ1-2; perhaps TRBD1 as D (5 bases). The CDR3 spells CASSERQSAYGYTF. The CDR3 DNA follows: TGTGCCAGCAGTGAGAGACAGTCTGCCTATGGCTACACCTTC.